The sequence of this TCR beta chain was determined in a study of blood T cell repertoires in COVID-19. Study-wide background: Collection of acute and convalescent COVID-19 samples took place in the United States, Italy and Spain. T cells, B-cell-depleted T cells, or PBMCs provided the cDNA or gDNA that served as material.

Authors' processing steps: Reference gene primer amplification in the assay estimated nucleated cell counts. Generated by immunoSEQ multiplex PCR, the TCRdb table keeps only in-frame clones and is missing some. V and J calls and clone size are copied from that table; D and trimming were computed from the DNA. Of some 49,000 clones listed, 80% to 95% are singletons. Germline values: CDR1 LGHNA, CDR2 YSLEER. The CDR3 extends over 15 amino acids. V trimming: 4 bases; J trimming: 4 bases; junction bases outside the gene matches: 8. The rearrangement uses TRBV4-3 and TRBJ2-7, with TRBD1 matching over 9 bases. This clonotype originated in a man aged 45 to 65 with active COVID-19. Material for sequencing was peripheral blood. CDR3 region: CASSPGTGRRYEQYF. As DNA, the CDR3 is TGCGCCAGCAGCCCGGGGACAGGGAGAAGGTACGAGCAGTACTTC.